This TCR beta chain came from a study of tumor and adjacent non-tumor tissue in lung cancer. Across the study: Aged about 31 to 80 years, patients included fewer than 11 men and about 5 women with stage I to III disease. Samples averaged approximately 4.2 million productive TCRbeta reads each.

As concerns this clonotype: The CDR3 ends on some other residue instead of the conserved phenylalanine or tryptophan, so this is likely a read error.

Three rounds of nested PCR, following a modified ARM-PCR protocol, produced the TCRbeta library. MiXCR, applied by TCRdb to the multiplex PCR reads, yields one record per CDR3 protein. Of over 100,000 distinct CDR3 sequences listed, about 65% are singletons. Germline CDR1 is SGHNT and CDR2 is YYREEE (reference sequence). This CDR3 spans 15 amino acids. RNA was extracted from bulk tissue without any cell sorting. Distant lung tissue was collected more than 3 cm away from the tumor edge. This chain uses TRBV5-4 with TRBJ2-1; 12 bases map to TRBD2. The origin of this receptor is a man in his sixties with non-small cell lung cancer. Source material: distant non-tumor lung tissue. Here the CDR3 reads CASSLGLAGDNDQFL. CDR3 nucleotide sequence: TGTGCCAGCAGCTTGGGACTAGCGGGAGACAATGATCAGTTCTTA.